This T cell receptor beta chain originates from a study of CXCR3-negative and CXCR3-positive naive CD8 T cells. Whole-study results and caveats: TRB CDR3s of CXCR3-positive naive cells were more hydrophobic than those of CXCR3-negative naive cells. Naive cells that were CXCR3-negative or CXCR3-positive used TRBV-TRBJ genes alike, while memory cells diverged. Both naive subsets showed comparably high diversity, and memory CD8+ cells showed much lower diversity.

Details on this clonotype: The antigen is not known.

In germline, CDR1 is MDHEN, CDR2 SYDVKM. CDR3 length equals 14 residues. Naive cells were sorted as CD45RO-, CCR7+, CD27+ and CD95-. UMI-labeled 5' RACE TRB cDNA libraries were prepared from the cells. TCRdb reprocessed the 5' RACE reads and keeps a single row for each CDR3 protein, giving no DNA. The table for this sample gives nearly 90,000 distinct CDR3 sequences. Sequenced: naive CXCR3+ CD8+ T cells from blood. Subset noted: CD45RO-CCR7+CD27+CD95- naive CD8+ T cells expressing CXCR3 (TNR3+). The chain couples TRBV28 to TRBJ2-7; lacking DNA, the TRBD1 call made by TCRdb goes unchecked. This clonotype was sampled from a human donor in good health. Some clones in this sample may be carry-over from other donors' samples. CDR3 in amino acids: CASSLGRGRDEQYF.